A single T cell receptor beta chain is shown here with its context. These data are taken from a study of T cells after posttransplantation cyclophosphamide. Sequencing was performed with immunoSEQ multiplex PCR; in TCRdb, only in-frame clones are kept and a portion is missing. The sample carries about 21,000 clones, just over 85% recorded once. CDR1 is MDHEN, CDR2 SYDVKM, per germline. This CDR3 spans 12 amino acids. With 6 bases removed from V and 4 bases from J, the gap between germline ends came to 9 bases. Controls had myeloablative marrow grafts with methotrexate and calcineurin inhibitor, sampled at 1 year.

The J gene is TRBJ1-2, the V gene TRBV28; D is ambiguous. The specimen comprised PBMCs, sampled 362 days after allogeneic stem cell transplant with calcineurin inhibitor and methotrexate. The sequence derives from a female patient between 25 and 45 years old who received an allogeneic stem cell transplant from an unrelated donor, was CMV-positive, and had acute and chronic GVHD. T cells may partly derive from the graft donor. The CDR3: CASRAGGYGYTF. Here the CDR3 DNA reads TGTGCCAGCAGGGCGGGAGGCTATGGCTACACCTTC.